This TCR beta chain comes out of a study of T cell changes during pregnancy in multiple sclerosis. Generated by immunoSEQ multiplex PCR, the TCRdb table keeps only in-frame clones and is missing some. The table shows 40,000 to 55,000 clones, with roughly 90% occurring only once. This clone has a single count. The CDR3 length is 16 residues. Germline V gene sequence: CDR1 SGDLS, CDR2 YYNGEE. Trimming took 0 bases from V and 5 from J, leaving 17 bases between them. The chain employs TRBV9 and TRBJ1-1; no clear D gene. The sequence came from a female donor in good health, enrolled as a control in a pregnancy study. This specimen was peripheral blood, taken in the first trimester of pregnancy. CDR3 sequence (DNA): TGTGCCAGCAGCGTAGACCATCTTACCCCGGGGACTGAAGCTTTCTTT. As protein: CASSVDHLTPGTEAFF. Drawing the rest from reference TRBV9 and TRBJ1-1, the complete variable domain is DSGVTQTPKHLITATGQRVTLRCSPRSGDLSVYWYQQSLDQGLQFLIQYYNGEERAKGNILERFSAQQFPDLHSELNLSSLELGDSALYFCASSVDHLTPGTEAFFGQGTRLTVV.